What follows is one T cell receptor (beta chain) and its context. A Seattle source enrolled patients during active infection and followed them longitudinally. The data belong to a study of blood T cell repertoires in COVID-19. Study context: Sample material is recorded as cDNA or gDNA derived from T cells, B-cell-depleted T cells, or PBMCs.

The V gene's germline CDR1 is SGHAT and CDR2 FQNNGV. The CDR3 has 15 amino acids. V shed 3 bases, J shed 5 bases, and the junction held 8 bases outside the gene matches. This table comes from immunoSEQ multiplex PCR, and its TCRdb copy is limited to in-frame clones, with some not included. The sample gives approximately 180,000 clones, approximately 81% of which show up once; 18% is in the top ten. The rearrangement uses TRBV11-2 and TRBJ2-5, with 8 positions matching TRBD2. The sequencing input was peripheral blood. This clonotype was obtained from a person in their 70s with COVID-19, enrolled during active disease. DNA of the CDR3: TGTGCCAGCAGCTTTGGCGGGAGGTCCCGCGAGACCCAGTACTTC. Its translation: CASSFGGRSRETQYF.